Reported below is one T cell receptor beta chain. The sample comes from a study of blood T cell repertoires in COVID-19. Study details: Samples taken during acute and convalescent COVID-19 were collected in the United States, Italy and Spain. Sample material is recorded as cDNA or gDNA derived from T cells, B-cell-depleted T cells, or PBMCs.

As processed by the authors: Amplified reference gene primers provided the basis for estimating nucleated cell counts. Using immunoSEQ multiplex PCR, the repertoire was profiled, and TCRdb retains in-frame clones only, with some absent. V, J and clone size are taken as reported in that table, and D and trimming were inferred from the DNA itself. This table has 150,000 or so clones, more than 70% appearing once. The sequence was obtained from a man in his forties or fifties with acute or convalescent COVID-19. Sequencing used peripheral blood.

The CDR3 DNA reads TGTGCCAGCAGCTTGGCTTCTAACAGGGGAGCGAATGAAAAACTGTTTTTT. Its translation: CASSLASNRGANEKLFF. This sequence joins TRBV5-4 and TRBJ1-4, with 7 bases lining up with TRBD1. The CDR3 loop spans 17 amino acids. The germline gives CDR1 SGHNT, CDR2 YYREEE (reference sequence). V was clipped by 0 bases and J by 5 bases; unmatched bases: 10.